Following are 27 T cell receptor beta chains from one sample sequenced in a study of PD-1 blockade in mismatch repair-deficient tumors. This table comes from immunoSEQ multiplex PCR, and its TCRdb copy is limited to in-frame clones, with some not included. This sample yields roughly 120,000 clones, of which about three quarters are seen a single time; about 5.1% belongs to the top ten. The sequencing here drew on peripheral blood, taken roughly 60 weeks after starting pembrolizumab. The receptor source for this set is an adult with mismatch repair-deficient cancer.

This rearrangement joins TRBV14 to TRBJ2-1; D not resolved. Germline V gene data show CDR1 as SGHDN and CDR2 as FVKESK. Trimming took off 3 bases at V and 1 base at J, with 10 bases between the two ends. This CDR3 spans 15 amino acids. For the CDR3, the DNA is TGTGCCAGCAGCCACTCGACATGGTCCTACAATGAGCAGTTCTTC. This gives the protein CASSHSTWSYNEQFF.

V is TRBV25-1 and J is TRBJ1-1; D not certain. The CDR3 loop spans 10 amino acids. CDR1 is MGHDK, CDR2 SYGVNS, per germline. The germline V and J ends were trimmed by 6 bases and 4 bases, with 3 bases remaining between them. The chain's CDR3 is CASRSTEAFF. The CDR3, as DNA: TGTGCCAGCAGAAGCACTGAAGCTTTCTTT. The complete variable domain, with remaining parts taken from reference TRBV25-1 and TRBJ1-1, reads EADIYQTPRYLVIGTGKKITLECSQTMGHDKMYWYQQDPGMELHLIHYSYGVNSTEKGDLSSESTVSRIRTEHFPLTLESARPSHTSQYLCASRSTEAFFGQGTRLTVV.

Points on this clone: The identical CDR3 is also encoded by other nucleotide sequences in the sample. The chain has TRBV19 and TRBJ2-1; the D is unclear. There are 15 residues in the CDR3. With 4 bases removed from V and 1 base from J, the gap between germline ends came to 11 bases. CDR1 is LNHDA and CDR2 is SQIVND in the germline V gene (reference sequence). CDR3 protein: CASSTGTTSYNEQFF. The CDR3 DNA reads TGTGCCAGTAGTACTGGCACTACATCCTACAATGAGCAGTTCTTC.

The CDR3 bases are TGTGCCAGCAGTAGGGACCGCACAGATACGCAGTATTTT. Residues: CASSRDRTDTQYF. The chain links TRBV6-6 to TRBJ2-3; D may correspond to TRBD1 or TRBD2 (5 bases each). In germline, CDR1 is MNHNY, CDR2 SVGAGI (reference sequence). The CDR3 totals 13 residues. The V end was cut by 5 bases, the J end by 1 base, with 7 bases between.

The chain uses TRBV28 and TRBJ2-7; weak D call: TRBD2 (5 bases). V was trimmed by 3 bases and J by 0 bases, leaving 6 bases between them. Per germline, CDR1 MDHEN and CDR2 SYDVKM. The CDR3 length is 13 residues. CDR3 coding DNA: TGTGCCAGCAGTTTTGGAGGCTCCTACGAGCAGTACTTC. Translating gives CASSFGGSYEQYF.

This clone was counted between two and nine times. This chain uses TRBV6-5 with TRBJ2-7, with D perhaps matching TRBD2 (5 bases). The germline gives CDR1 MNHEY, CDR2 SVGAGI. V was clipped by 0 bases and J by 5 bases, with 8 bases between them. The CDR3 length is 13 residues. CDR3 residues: CASSYSRVHEQYF. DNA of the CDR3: TGTGCCAGCAGTTACTCGAGGGTCCACGAGCAGTACTTC.

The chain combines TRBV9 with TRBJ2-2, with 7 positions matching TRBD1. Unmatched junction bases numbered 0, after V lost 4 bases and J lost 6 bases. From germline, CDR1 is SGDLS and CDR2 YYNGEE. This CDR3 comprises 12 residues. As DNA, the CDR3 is TGTGCCAGCAGCCAGGGGGCCGGGGAGCTGTTTTTT. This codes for CASSQGAGELFF.

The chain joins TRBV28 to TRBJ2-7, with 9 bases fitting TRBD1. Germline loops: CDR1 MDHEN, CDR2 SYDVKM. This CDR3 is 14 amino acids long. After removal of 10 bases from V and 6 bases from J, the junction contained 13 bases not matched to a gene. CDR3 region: CAISIRDRAFEQYF. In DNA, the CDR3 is TGTGCCATTTCTATCCGGGACAGGGCTTTCGAGCAGTACTTC.

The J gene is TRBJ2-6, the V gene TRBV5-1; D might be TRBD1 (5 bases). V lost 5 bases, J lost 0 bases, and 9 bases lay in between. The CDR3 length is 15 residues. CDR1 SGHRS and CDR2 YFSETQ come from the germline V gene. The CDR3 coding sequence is TGCGCCAGCAGTCAGGGTAACTCTGGGGCCAACGTCCTGACTTTC. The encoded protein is CASSQGNSGANVLTF.

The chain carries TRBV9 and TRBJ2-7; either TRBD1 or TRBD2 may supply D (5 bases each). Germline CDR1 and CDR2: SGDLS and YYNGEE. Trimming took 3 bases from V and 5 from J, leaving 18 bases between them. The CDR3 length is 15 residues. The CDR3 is CASSEWGSRGDEQYF. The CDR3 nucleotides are TGTGCCAGCAGCGAGTGGGGGAGCCGGGGCGACGAGCAGTACTTC.

The CDR3 protein is CASSFWTSGVETQYF. Here the CDR3 DNA reads TGTGCCAGCAGCTTTTGGACTAGCGGGGTAGAGACCCAGTACTTC. The chain carries TRBV7-9 and TRBJ2-5; the match to TRBD2 covers 12 bases. The CDR3 consists of 15 residues. V lost 3 bases, J lost 4 bases, and 3 bases stayed unmatched. Germline V gives CDR1 SEHNR, CDR2 FQNEAQ (reference sequence).

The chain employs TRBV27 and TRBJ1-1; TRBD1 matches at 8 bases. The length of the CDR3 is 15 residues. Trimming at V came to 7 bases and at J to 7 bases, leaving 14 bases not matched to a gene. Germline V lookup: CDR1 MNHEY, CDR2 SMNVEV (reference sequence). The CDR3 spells CASIGQGLATVEAFF. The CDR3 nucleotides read TGTGCCAGCATAGGACAGGGACTAGCGACTGTTGAAGCTTTCTTT.

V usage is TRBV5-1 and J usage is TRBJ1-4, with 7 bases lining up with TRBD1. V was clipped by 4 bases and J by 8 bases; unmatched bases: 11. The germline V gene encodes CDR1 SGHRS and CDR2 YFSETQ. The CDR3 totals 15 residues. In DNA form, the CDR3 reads TGCGCCAGCAGCGGACTACAGGGGTCTAGGGAAAAACTGTTTTTT. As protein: CASSGLQGSREKLFF.

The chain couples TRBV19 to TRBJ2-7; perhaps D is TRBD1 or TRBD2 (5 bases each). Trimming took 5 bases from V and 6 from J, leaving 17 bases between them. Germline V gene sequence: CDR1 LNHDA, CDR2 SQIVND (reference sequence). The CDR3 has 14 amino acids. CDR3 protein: CASSSLGVGREQYF. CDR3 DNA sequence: TGTGCCAGTAGTTCCTTGGGGGTAGGGCGCGAGCAGTACTTC.

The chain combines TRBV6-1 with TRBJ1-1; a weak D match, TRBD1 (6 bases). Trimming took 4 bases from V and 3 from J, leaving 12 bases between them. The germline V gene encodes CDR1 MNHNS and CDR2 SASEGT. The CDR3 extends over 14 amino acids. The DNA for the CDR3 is TGTGCCAGCAGTGGGGGGGCCGGGGACACTGAAGCTTTCTTT. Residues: CASSGGAGDTEAFF.

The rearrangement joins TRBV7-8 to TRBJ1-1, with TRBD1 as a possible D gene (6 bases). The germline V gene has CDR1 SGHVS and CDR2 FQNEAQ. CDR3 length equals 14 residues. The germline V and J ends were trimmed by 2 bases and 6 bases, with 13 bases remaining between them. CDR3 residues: CASSLIQGLAEAFF. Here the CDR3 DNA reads TGTGCCAGCAGCTTAATACAGGGACTAGCTGAAGCTTTCTTT.

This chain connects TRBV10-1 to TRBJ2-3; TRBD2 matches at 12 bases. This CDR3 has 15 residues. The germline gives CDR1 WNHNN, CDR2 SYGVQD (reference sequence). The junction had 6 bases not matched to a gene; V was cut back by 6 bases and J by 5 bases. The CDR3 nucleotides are TGCGCCAGCAGCCAGACTAGCGGGAGTTTAGATACGCAGTATTTT. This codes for CASSQTSGSLDTQYF.

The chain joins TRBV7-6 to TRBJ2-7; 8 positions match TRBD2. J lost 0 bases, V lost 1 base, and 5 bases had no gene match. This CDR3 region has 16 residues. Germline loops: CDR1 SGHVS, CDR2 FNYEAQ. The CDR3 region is CASSLGTGGSSYEQYF. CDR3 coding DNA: TGTGCCAGCAGCTTAGGAACGGGGGGGAGCTCCTACGAGCAGTACTTC. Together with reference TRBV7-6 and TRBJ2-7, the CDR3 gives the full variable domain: GAGVSQSPRYKVTKRGQDVALRCDPISGHVSLYWYRQALGQGPEFLTYFNYEAQQDKSGLPNDRFSAERPEGSISTLTIQRTEQRDSAMYRCASSLGTGGSSYEQYFGPGTRLTVT.

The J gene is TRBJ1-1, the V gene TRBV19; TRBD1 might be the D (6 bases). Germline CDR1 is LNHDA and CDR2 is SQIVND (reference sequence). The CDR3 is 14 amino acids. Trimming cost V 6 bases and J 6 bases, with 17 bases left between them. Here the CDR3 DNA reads TGTGCCAGTAGCACCTCGGGACACCCTCCTGAAGCTTTCTTT. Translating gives CASSTSGHPPEAFF.

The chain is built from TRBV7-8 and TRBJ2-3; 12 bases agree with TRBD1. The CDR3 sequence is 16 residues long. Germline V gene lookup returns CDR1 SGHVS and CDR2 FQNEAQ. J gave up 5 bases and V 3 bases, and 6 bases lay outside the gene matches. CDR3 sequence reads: CASSFRDRGQGDTQYF. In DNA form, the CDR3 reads TGTGCCAGCAGCTTTAGGGACAGGGGGCAAGGAGATACGCAGTATTTT.

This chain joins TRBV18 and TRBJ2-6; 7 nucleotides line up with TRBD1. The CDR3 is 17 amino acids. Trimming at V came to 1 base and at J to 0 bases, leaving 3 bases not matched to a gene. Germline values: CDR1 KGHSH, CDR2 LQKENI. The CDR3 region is CASSPQGAGSGANVLTF. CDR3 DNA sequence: TGTGCCAGCTCACCACAGGGGGCCGGCTCTGGGGCCAACGTCCTGACTTTC.

The CDR3 is CASSYSRQTYEQYF. CDR3 DNA sequence: TGTGCCAGCAGTTACTCGCGGCAGACCTACGAGCAGTACTTC. This rearrangement joins TRBV6-5 to TRBJ2-7; D is ambiguous. V dropped 0 bases and J dropped 2 bases, with 8 bases sitting between them. The germline CDR1 and CDR2 sequences are MNHEY and SVGAGI. CDR3 length equals 14 residues.

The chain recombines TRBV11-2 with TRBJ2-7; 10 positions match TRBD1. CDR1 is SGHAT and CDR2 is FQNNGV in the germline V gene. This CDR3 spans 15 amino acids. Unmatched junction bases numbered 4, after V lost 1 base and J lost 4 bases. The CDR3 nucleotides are TGTGCCAGCAGCTTAGGACAGGGGGCGTTTTACGAGCAGTACTTC. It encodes CASSLGQGAFYEQYF.

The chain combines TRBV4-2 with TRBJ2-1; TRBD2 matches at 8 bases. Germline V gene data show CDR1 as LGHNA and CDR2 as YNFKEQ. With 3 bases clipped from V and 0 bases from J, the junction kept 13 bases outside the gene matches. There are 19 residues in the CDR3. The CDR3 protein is CASSHYRLALTVSYNEQFF. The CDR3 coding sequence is TGTGCCAGCAGCCACTACAGACTAGCGTTAACAGTCTCCTACAATGAGCAGTTCTTC.

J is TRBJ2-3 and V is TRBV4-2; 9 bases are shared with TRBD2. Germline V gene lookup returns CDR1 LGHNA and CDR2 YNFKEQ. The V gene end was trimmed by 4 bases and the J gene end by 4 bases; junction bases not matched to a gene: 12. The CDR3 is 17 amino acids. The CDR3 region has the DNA TGTGCCAGCAGCCCGGCAGGGGCGGGAGGGCCGGCAGATACGCAGTATTTT. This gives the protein CASSPAGAGGPADTQYF.

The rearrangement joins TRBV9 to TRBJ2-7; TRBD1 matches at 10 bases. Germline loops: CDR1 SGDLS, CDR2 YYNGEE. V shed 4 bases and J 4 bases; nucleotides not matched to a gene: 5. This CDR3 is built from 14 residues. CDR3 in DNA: TGTGCCAGCAGCACCCGGACAGGGGGTTACGAGCAGTACTTC. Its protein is CASSTRTGGYEQYF.

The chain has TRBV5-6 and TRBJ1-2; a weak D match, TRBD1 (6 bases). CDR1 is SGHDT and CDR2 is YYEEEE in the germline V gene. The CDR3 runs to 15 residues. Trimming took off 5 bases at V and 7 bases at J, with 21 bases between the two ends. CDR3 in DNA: TGTGCCAGCAGGGACAGTAGAGCGTATATCGGTGGCTACACCTTC. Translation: CASRDSRAYIGGYTF.